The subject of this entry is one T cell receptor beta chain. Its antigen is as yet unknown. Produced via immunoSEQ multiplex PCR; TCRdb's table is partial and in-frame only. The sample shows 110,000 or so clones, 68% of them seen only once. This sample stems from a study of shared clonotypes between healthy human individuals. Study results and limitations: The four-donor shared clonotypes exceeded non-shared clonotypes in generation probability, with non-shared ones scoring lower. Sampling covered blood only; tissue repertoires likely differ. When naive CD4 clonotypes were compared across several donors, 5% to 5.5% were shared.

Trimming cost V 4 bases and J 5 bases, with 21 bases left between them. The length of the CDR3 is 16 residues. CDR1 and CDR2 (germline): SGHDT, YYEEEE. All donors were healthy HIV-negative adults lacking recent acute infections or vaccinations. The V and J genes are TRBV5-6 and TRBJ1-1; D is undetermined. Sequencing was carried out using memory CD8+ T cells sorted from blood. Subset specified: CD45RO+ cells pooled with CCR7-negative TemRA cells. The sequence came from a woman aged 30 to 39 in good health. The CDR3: CASSVGQVRGRTEAFF. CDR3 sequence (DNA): TGTGCCAGCAGCGTCGGCCAGGTTCGAGGTAGAACTGAAGCTTTCTTT.